This section outlines one T cell receptor beta chain sequence together with its context. Generated by immunoSEQ multiplex PCR, the TCRdb table keeps only in-frame clones and is missing some. This sample yields about 140,000 clones, of which 84% are seen a single time; 1.5% to 2% belongs to the top ten. These data come from a study of blood T cell repertoires in COVID-19. About the research overall: PBMCs, B-cell-depleted T cells, or T cells provided the cDNA or gDNA that made up the material.

The study assigned cohorts using participant-reported clinical history. Exposed participants encountered a COVID-19 case during the 2 weeks preceding study entry. The CDR3 loop spans 15 amino acids. Germline assignment: CDR1 KGHSH and CDR2 LQKENI. Trimming took 4 bases from V and 0 from J, leaving 10 bases between them. The source material was PBMCs or T cells enriched from blood (not recorded which). The sequence came from a woman between 18 and 30 years old who had been exposed to COVID-19. The J gene is TRBJ1-5, the V gene TRBV18; a weak D match, TRBD1 (5 bases). CDR3 region: CASSHPGYSNQPQHF. The CDR3 coding sequence is TGTGCCAGCTCACACCCAGGGTATAGCAATCAGCCCCAGCATTTT.